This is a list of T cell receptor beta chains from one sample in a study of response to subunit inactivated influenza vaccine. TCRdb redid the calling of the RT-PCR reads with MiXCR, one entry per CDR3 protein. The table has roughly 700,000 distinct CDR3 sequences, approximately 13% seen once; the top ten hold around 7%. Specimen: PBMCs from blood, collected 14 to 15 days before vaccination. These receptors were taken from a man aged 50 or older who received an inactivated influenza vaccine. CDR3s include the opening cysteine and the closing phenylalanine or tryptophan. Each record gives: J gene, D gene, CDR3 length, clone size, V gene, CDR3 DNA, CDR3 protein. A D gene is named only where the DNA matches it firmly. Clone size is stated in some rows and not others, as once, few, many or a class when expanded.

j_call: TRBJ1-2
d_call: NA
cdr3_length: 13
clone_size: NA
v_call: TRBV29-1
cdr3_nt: TGCAGCGTTGCGGCGATGGGCGCCGGTGGCTACACCTTC
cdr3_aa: CSVAAMGAGGYTF

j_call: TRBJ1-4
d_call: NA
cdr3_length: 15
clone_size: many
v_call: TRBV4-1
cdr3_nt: TGCGCCAGCAGCCGATTTGGTTGGGCCGACGAAAAACTGTTTTTT
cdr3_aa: CASSRFGWADEKLFF

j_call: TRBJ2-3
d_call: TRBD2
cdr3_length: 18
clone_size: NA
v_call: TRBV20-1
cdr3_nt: TGCAGTGCTAGAGTAATAGCGGGGGGGACCTACCCCACAGATACGCAGTATTTT
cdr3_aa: CSARVIAGGTYPTDTQYF

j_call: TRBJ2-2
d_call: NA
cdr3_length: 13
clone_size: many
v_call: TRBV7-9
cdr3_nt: TGTGCCAGCAGCTTAGGGGCCACCGGGGAGCTGTTTTTT
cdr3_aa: CASSLGATGELFF

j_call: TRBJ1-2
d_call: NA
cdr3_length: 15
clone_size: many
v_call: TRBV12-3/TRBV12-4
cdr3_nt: TGTGCCAGCAGTTTAGATGGCAGCGCTCTCTATGGCTACACCTTC
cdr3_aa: CASSLDGSALYGYTF

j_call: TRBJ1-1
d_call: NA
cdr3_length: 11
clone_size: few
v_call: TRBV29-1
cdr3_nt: TGCAGCGTTGACCCCGGGACTGAAGCTTTCTTT
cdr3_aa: CSVDPGTEAFF

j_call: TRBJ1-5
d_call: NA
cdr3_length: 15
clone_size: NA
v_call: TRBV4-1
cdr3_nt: TGCGCCAGCAGCCAAGATGCCAGGGTCAATCAGCCCCAGCATTTT
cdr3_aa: CASSQDARVNQPQHF

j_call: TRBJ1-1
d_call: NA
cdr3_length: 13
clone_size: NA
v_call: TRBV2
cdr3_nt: TGTGCCAGCAGTTGGGCAAAGAACACTGAAGCTTTCTTT
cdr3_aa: CASSWAKNTEAFF

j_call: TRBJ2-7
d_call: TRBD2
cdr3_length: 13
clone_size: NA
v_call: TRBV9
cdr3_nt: TGTGCCAGCAGCGCCACTAGCGGACTCGAGCAGTACTTC
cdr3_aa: CASSATSGLEQYF

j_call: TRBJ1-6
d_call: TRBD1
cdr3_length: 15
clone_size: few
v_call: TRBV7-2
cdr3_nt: TGTGCCAGCAGAACCGGACAGGGTCCTTTCTCACCCCTCCACTTT
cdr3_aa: CASRTGQGPFSPLHF

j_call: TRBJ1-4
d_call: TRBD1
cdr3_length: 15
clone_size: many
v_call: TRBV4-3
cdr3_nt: TGCGCCAGCAGCAAGACGACAGGGGCCGATGAAAAACTGTTTTTT
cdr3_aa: CASSKTTGADEKLFF

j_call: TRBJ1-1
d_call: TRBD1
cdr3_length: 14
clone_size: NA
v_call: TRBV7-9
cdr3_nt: TGTGCCAGCGGGGGGACAGGCCTTACCACTGAAGCTTTCTTT
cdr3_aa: CASGGTGLTTEAFF

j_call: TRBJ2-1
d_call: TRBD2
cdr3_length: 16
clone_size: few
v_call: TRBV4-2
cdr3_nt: TGTGCCAGCAGCCAAGATGGGGGCGGGAGGGTCAATGAGCAGTTCTTC
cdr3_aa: CASSQDGGGRVNEQFF

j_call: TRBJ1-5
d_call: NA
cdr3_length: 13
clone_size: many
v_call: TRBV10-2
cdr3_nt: TGCGCCAGCACGGACATCCCCAATCAGCCCCAGCATTTT
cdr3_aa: CASTDIPNQPQHF

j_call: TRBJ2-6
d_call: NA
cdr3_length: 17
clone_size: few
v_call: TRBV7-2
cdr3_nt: TGTGCCAGCAGCTTTCGTAGCCTTAGCTCTGGGGCCAACGTCCTGACTTTC
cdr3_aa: CASSFRSLSSGANVLTF

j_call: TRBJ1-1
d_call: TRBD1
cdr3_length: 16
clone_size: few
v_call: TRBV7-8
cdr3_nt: TGTGCCAGCAGCTCTATACGCGGACAGGGGAACACTGAAGCTTTCTTT
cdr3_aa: CASSSIRGQGNTEAFF

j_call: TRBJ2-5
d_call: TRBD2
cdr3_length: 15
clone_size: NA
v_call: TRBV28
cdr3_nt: TGTGCCAGCAATTCACCCGGGACTAGGGAAGAGACCCAGTACTTC
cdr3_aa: CASNSPGTREETQYF

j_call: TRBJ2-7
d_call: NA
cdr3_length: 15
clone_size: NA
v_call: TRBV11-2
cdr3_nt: TGTGCCAGCAGGACCCTTCGACGGAACTCCTACGAGCAGTACTTC
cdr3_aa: CASRTLRRNSYEQYF

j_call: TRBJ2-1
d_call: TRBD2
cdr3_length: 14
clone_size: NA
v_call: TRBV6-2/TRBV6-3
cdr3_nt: TGTGCCAGTGGTCCCGGGACTAGCCGGTCTGAGCAGTTCTTC
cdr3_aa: CASGPGTSRSEQFF

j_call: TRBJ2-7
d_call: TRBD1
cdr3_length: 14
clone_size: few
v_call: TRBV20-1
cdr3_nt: TGCAGTGCTAGAATGGGGCCAGGGGGCGACGAGCAGTACTTC
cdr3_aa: CSARMGPGGDEQYF

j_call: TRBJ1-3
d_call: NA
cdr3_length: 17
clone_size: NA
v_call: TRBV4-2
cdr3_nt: TGTGCCAGCAGCCAAATTACGGCAGGACGGGCGGGAAACACCATATATTTT
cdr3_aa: CASSQITAGRAGNTIYF

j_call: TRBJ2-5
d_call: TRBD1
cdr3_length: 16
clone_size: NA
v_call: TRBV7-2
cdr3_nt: TGTGCCAGCAGCTTAGTTCTGACAGGGGGCCAAGAGACCCAGTACTTC
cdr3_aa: CASSLVLTGGQETQYF

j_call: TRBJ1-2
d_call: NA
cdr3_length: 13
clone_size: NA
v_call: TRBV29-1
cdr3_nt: TGCAGCGTTGAGGCGGGGGATTCTTATGGCTACACCTTC
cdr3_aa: CSVEAGDSYGYTF

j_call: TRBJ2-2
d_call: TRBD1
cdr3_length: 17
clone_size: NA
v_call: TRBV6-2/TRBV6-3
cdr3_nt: TGTGCCAGCAGTTACCCGACGGTACAGGGGTTCCACGGGGAGCTGTTTTTT
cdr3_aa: CASSYPTVQGFHGELFF

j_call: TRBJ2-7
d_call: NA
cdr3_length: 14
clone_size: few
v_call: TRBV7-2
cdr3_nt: TGTGCCAGCAGCTCGATAGGGCGGGCATACGAGCAGTACTTC
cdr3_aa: CASSSIGRAYEQYF

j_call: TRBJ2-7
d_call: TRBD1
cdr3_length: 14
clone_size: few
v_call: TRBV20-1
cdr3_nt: TGCAGTGCTAGAGGCGGGACAGGGGGCCAGGGGCAGTACTTC
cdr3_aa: CSARGGTGGQGQYF